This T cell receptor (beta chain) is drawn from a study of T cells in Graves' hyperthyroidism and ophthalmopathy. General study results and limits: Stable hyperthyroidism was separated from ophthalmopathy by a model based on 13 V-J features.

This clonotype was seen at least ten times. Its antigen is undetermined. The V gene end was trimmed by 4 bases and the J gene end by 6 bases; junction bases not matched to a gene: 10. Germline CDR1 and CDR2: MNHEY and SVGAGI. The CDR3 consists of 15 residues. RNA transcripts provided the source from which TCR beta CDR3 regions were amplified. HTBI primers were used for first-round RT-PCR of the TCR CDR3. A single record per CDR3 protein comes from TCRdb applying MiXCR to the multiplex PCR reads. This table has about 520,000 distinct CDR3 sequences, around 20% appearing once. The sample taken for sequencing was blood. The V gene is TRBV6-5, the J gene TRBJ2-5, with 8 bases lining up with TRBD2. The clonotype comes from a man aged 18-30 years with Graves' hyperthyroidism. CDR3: CASSSIRGGPKTQYF. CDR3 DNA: TGTGCCAGCAGTTCGATTCGGGGGGGCCCGAAGACCCAGTACTTC.